Listed below are T cell receptor beta chains from one sample, sequenced in a study of cytomegalovirus exposure and HLA in healthy donors. Data came from immunoSEQ multiplex PCR; TCRdb stores just in-frame clones and leaves some out. The sample contains some 160,000 clones, 70% to 85% of which appear only once. The sample consisted of PBMCs. The receptor set was obtained from a young woman in good health and CMV-seronegative. CDR3s include the opening cysteine and the closing phenylalanine or tryptophan.

TRBV9 CASSVGGLAKNIQYF
TRBV6-6 CASKDRVNEKLFF
TRBV28 CASSFPSGRANYEQFF
TRBV15 CATSSTGRSTGIRDNGYTF
TRBV7-8 CASSSDRGQEAFF
TRBV30 CAWSHPATGNTGELFF
TRBV19 CASSIVFGPGKPQHF
TRBV7-2 CASSTPSGQETQYF
TRBV7-9 CASSGQQNTEAFF
TRBV6-1 CASSESGQGVSYGYTF
TRBV10-3 CAISEDIYGYTF
TRBV5-1 CASSSRLARTQETQYF
TRBV7-8 CASSLGTSNYGYTF
TRBV19 CARRGGPSGNTIYF
TRBV7-9 CASSPGQGKQFF
TRBV18 CASSPRPRNEQYF
TRBV7-2 CASSLGQGISYEQYF
TRBV10-3 CAISAQTGVNTEAFF
TRBV6-5 CASSYLQPRKGYTF
TRBV9 CASSVAGTSDIYEQYF
TRBV30 CAWSLTEAFF
TRBV5-6 CASSLRGAGGEQYF
TRBV19 CASFSGGTGELFF